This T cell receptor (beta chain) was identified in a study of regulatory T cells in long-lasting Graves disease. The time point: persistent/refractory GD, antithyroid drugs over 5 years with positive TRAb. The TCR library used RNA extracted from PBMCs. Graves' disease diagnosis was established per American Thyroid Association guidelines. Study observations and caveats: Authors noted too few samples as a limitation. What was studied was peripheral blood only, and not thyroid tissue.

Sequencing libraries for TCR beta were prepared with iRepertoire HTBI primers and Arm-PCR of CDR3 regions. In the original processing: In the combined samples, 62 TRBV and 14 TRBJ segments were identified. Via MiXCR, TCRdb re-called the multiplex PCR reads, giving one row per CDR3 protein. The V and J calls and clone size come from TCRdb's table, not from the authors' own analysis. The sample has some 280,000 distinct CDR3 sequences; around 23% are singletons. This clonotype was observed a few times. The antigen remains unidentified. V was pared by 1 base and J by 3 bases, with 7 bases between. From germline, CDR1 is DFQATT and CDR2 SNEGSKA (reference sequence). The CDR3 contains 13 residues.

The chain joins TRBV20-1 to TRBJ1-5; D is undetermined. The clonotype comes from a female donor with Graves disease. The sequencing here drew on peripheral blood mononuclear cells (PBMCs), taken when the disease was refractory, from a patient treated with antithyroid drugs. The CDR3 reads CSARVISNQPQHF. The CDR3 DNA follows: TGCAGTGCTAGAGTAATTTCCAATCAGCCCCAGCATTTT.